This T cell receptor beta chain was recovered during a study of T cells in Graves' hyperthyroidism and ophthalmopathy. As for the study in general: Peripheral blood was taken when the disease was first diagnosed, before any treatment began.

A lack of ophthalmopathy progression within 18 months defined stable Graves' hyperthyroidism. Uncontrolled infection, other autoimmune disease, pregnancy or lactation barred patients from enrollment. PBMCs stemmed from more than 7.5 ml fresh peripheral blood. From RNA transcripts, TCR beta CDR3 regions were amplified. The primer set for the first-round RT-PCR of the TCR CDR3 was HTBI. MiXCR, applied by TCRdb to the multiplex PCR reads, yields one record per CDR3 protein. Seen here are 350,000 to 500,000 distinct CDR3 sequences, 12% to 15% observed once, and the top ten hold 5.3%. CDR3 length: 14 residues. Trimming left V 4 bases short and J 2 bases short, with 11 bases between. Germline CDR1 and CDR2: PRHDT and FYEKMQ (reference sequence). This clonotype appeared many times.

The sequencing sample was made of blood. This chain joins TRBV13 and TRBJ2-5, with D possibly being TRBD2 (6 bases). This receptor was taken from a young woman with Graves' hyperthyroidism. In DNA, the CDR3 is TGTGCCAGCAGCTCTGGACTATCTCAAGAGACCCAGTACTTC. It is translated as CASSSGLSQETQYF.